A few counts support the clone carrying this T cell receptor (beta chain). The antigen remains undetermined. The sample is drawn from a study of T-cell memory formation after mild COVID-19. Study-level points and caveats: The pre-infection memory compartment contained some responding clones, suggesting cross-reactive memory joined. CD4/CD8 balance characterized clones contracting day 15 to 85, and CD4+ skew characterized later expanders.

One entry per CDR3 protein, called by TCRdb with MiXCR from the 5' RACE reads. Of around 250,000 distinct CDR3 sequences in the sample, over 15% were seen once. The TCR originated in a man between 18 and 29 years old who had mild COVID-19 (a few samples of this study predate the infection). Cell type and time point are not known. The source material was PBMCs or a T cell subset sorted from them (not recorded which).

For the CDR3, the DNA is TGTGCCAGCAGCCGCGAGGGACTAGCCTACGAGCAGTACTTC. Residues: CASSREGLAYEQYF. J is TRBJ2-7 and V is TRBV12-3 or TRBV12-4, with 8 bases identical to TRBD2. The CDR3 spans 14 residues. With V trimmed by 6 bases and J by 2 bases, 6 bases remained unmatched.